This T cell receptor (beta chain) was identified in a study of CD39 and CD103 CD8 tumor-infiltrating T cells. In the study overall: Repertoire comparisons were shown for four patients, including a melanoma patient. Study-level results: Compared with DN, SP and blood memory CD8, DP TILs appeared more oligoclonal.

With V trimmed by 3 bases and J by 3 bases, 8 bases remained unmatched. The germline CDR1 and CDR2 sequences are SGHDT and YYEEEE. The CDR3 loop spans 16 amino acids. A word on this clone: Its specificity is not known.

Negative selection enriched T cells; tumor-infiltrating lymphocyte samples also used EpCAM beads. CD8+CD4-CD45RA- cells, CCR7-positive or negative, formed the memory CD8 sort. Sequencing used immunoSEQ multiplex PCR; TCRdb keeps in-frame clones, though not all of them. Counted here are around 7,700 clones, around 69% occurring once; the ten biggest clones make up roughly three fifths. The TCR originated in a human donor with head and neck squamous cell carcinoma. This chain joins TRBV5-6 and TRBJ2-7, with 11 bases identical to TRBD2. Material: CD8+ T cells sorted from blood. Subset here: total memory CD8 T cells (CD45RA-CCR7+/-) from blood or uninvolved lymph node. CDR3 coding DNA: TGTGCCAGCAGCTCCCAATGGACTAGCGGGTTCTACGAGCAGTACTTC. Its protein is CASSSQWTSGFYEQYF.